The rows below give T cell receptor beta chains drawn from one sample of a study of OX40 agonist ivuxolimab in advanced cancers. TCRdb keeps only in-frame clones here, not all; method: immunoSEQ multiplex PCR. The table shows about 88,000 clones, with about 83% occurring only once. This specimen was CD4+ or CD8+ T cells sorted from blood, taken in a trial of the OX40 agonist ivuxolimab. Receptor source: an adult with an advanced solid tumor such as melanoma, head and neck, liver or kidney cancer. CDR3s include the opening cysteine and the closing phenylalanine or tryptophan. Each record gives: V gene, J gene, CDR3 protein.

V: TRBV5-4; J: TRBJ2-1; CDR3: CASSLAGVREQFF
V: TRBV6-1; J: TRBJ2-3; CDR3: CASSSSGVADTQYF
V: TRBV9; J: TRBJ1-4; CDR3: CASGLGRQNEKLFF
V: TRBV6-5; J: TRBJ2-5; CDR3: CASSYGNWETQYF
V: TRBV18; J: TRBJ2-7; CDR3: CASSPPSLYEQYF
V: TRBV11-2; J: TRBJ2-1; CDR3: CASSPSLRGPNNEQFF
V: TRBV7-2; J: TRBJ1-2; CDR3: CASSLGQGFYGYTF
V: TRBV19; J: TRBJ2-7; CDR3: CASSISGQGTYEQYF
V: TRBV10-3; J: TRBJ2-2; CDR3: CAIRAEPRNTGELFF
V: TRBV6-1; J: TRBJ2-1; CDR3: CASSEDGTSGGIYNEQFF
V: TRBV7-3; J: TRBJ2-1; CDR3: CASSLGRSYNEQFF
V: TRBV7-9; J: TRBJ1-5; CDR3: CASSLGYQPQHF
V: TRBV5-1; J: TRBJ2-5; CDR3: CASSSGGGETQYF
V: TRBV5-1; J: TRBJ2-2; CDR3: CASSASQGGNGELFF
V: TRBV6-5; J: TRBJ2-5; CDR3: CASQDGIRPETQYF
V: TRBV5-5; J: TRBJ2-7; CDR3: CASSLGGGHYEQYF
V: TRBV10-1; J: TRBJ2-5; CDR3: CASSEDRVGEETQYF
V: TRBV5-1; J: TRBJ2-5; CDR3: CASSPSTARETQYF
V: TRBV9; J: TRBJ2-7; CDR3: CASSGQDSTSYEQYF
V: TRBV11-2; J: TRBJ1-1; CDR3: CASSPHFNTEAFF
V: TRBV30; J: TRBJ2-7; CDR3: CAWSVRVLAGGPSFYEQYF
V: TRBV2; J: TRBJ2-1; CDR3: CASSEVGTYNEQFF